This record looks at one TCR beta chain sequence and its context. Antigen: not known. The data derive from a study of a mutant IDH1 vaccine in newly diagnosed glioma. About the research overall: The treated population exhibited a male proportion of about 60%, a female proportion of 37.5%, and a mean age of approximately 42 years. Study-wide findings and caveats: No link was apparently found between pseudoprogression and changes in top peripheral T cell clonotypes. Immune responses induced by the vaccine were seen in less than 95% of patients, spanning multiple MHC alleles.

CDR1 and CDR2 (germline): MNHEY, SMNVEV (reference sequence). The V end lost 5 bases, the J end lost 4 bases, and 17 bases lay between the germline ends. The CDR3 consists of 15 residues. Clones were sequenced by immunoSEQ multiplex PCR, and TCRdb holds only the in-frame ones, with some missing. The sample has about 60,000 clones, less than 85% seen once. Sample time point: week 11, during vaccination. What each vaccine dose contained was 300 ug of mutant IDH1 20-mer peptide, accompanied by topical imiquimod. V usage is TRBV27 and J usage is TRBJ1-2, with D possibly being TRBD1 (5 bases). The source was PBMCs, collected from a glioma patient whose treatment included an IDH1 peptide vaccine. This receptor was taken from a man under 40 with glioma. The DNA of the CDR3 is TGTGCCAGCAGTGCCTTAGGGGCGAACCGCTATGGCTACACCTTC. The encoded protein is CASSALGANRYGYTF.